The entry that follows covers one T cell receptor (beta chain) sequence. The assay was immunoSEQ multiplex PCR, and TCRdb's table has in-frame clones only and misses some. The sample includes some 340,000 clones, 83% seen only once; the top ten take about 4.8%. The data stem from a study of blood T cell repertoires in COVID-19. Overall study: Collection of acute and convalescent COVID-19 samples took place in the United States, Italy and Spain. Sample material is recorded as cDNA or gDNA derived from T cells, B-cell-depleted T cells, or PBMCs.

The CDR3 totals 13 residues. Trimming stripped 6 bases from V and 3 bases from J, with 11 bases between. The rearrangement uses TRBV12-3 or TRBV12-4 and TRBJ1-1; D is undetermined. This TCR came from a woman aged 45 to 65 who had recovered from COVID-19. Material: PBMCs or T cells enriched from blood (not recorded which). CDR3 loop: CASSALSDTEAFF. Written as DNA, the CDR3 is TGTGCCAGCAGCGCTTTATCGGACACTGAAGCTTTCTTT.